This T cell receptor (beta chain) was sequenced for a study of tumor-infiltrating lymphocytes in oesophageal squamous cell carcinoma. Each CDR3 protein is one row after TCRdb ran MiXCR on the PCR reads. The top ten hold 11% to 15% of the sample, which has about 12,000 distinct CDR3 sequences, roughly 47% seen once. V lost 3 bases to trimming and J lost 1 base; unmatched junction nucleotides: 16. The CDR3 contains 19 residues. The germline CDR1 and CDR2 sequences are SGHNT and YYREEE (reference sequence). Sequenced sample: normal esophageal tissue next to the tumor. The chain employs TRBV5-4 and TRBJ2-3, with 8 bases lining up with TRBD2. This receptor was obtained from a male donor with esophageal squamous cell carcinoma. The CDR3 sequence is CASSSFFVVAGLRTDTQYF. The CDR3 DNA follows: TGTGCCAGCAGCTCCTTTTTTGTGGTAGCGGGATTGCGCACAGATACGCAGTATTTT.